These T cell receptor beta chains were read from a single sample in a study of cytomegalovirus exposure and HLA in healthy donors. Measured with immunoSEQ multiplex PCR; TCRdb has only the in-frame clones, and not every one. The table has 130,000 or so clones, 60% to 80% seen once. Source material: PBMCs. Receptor source: a man between 40 and 49 years old in good health and CMV-seronegative. The CDR3 runs from the conserved cysteine through the conserved F or W.

CDR3 protein: CASSQGGYMNTEAFF
J gene: TRBJ1-1
V gene: TRBV4-1

CDR3 protein: CARGSSGETQYF
J gene: TRBJ2-5
V gene: TRBV2

CDR3 protein: CASTVNRGSPLHF
J gene: TRBJ1-6
V gene: TRBV19

CDR3 protein: CASSAEITAPAFF
J gene: TRBJ1-1
V gene: TRBV6-1

CDR3 protein: CASSLEPPGTGAGTQYF
J gene: TRBJ2-5
V gene: TRBV7-2

CDR3 protein: CASSGEYGGSTDTQYF
J gene: TRBJ2-3
V gene: TRBV5-1

CDR3 protein: CASSPYPAGKTGELFF
J gene: TRBJ2-2
V gene: TRBV4-2

CDR3 protein: CASSLGGEETQYF
J gene: TRBJ2-5
V gene: TRBV5-1

CDR3 protein: CASSVGAGGSYTEAFF
J gene: TRBJ1-1
V gene: TRBV9

CDR3 protein: CASRTASGGHEQFF
J gene: TRBJ2-1
V gene: TRBV5-1

CDR3 protein: CASSEARGNQPQHF
J gene: TRBJ1-5
V gene: TRBV6-1

CDR3 protein: CASSQDLYGRGGSEQYF
J gene: TRBJ2-7
V gene: TRBV4-3

CDR3 protein: CASWDRGQGQPQHF
J gene: TRBJ1-5
V gene: TRBV19

CDR3 protein: CASSPGMFRYGYTF
J gene: TRBJ1-2
V gene: TRBV6-1

CDR3 protein: CASGVGGYNEQFF
J gene: TRBJ2-1
V gene: TRBV2

CDR3 protein: CASSDRRGGYTF
J gene: TRBJ1-2
V gene: TRBV9

CDR3 protein: CASSLRQDPISPQHF
J gene: TRBJ1-5
V gene: TRBV18

CDR3 protein: CASSQDPSDSGDTQYF
J gene: TRBJ2-3
V gene: TRBV4-2

CDR3 protein: CATSRDFGSGANVLTF
J gene: TRBJ2-6
V gene: TRBV15

CDR3 protein: CASGAGEQYF
J gene: TRBJ2-7
V gene: TRBV6-5

CDR3 protein: CASSLVRGLVYYGYTF
J gene: TRBJ1-2
V gene: TRBV5-4

CDR3 protein: CASSPQPPTSGGAADTQYF
J gene: TRBJ2-3
V gene: TRBV4-1

CDR3 protein: CASSNRGGTGSTGELFF
J gene: TRBJ2-2
V gene: TRBV9

CDR3 protein: CASSPGYNEQFF
J gene: TRBJ2-1
V gene: TRBV5-1

CDR3 protein: CASSFNTGGAVAGELFF
J gene: TRBJ2-2
V gene: TRBV5-1

CDR3 protein: CASSLGTSGGKDTQYF
J gene: TRBJ2-3
V gene: TRBV5-1

CDR3 protein: CATSRSVAGQFTDTQYF
J gene: TRBJ2-3
V gene: TRBV15

CDR3 protein: CARSSETDRGRNYGYTF
J gene: TRBJ1-2
V gene: TRBV5-3

CDR3 protein: CASSLDGTPRDQPQHF
J gene: TRBJ1-5
V gene: TRBV7-2

CDR3 protein: CASSLQTAYGYTF
J gene: TRBJ1-2
V gene: TRBV6-1

CDR3 protein: CASSGWTGGRTQYF
J gene: TRBJ2-3
V gene: TRBV25-1

CDR3 protein: CASSLGRGGAYNEQFF
J gene: TRBJ2-1
V gene: TRBV5-1

CDR3 protein: CASSWTGRSDQPQHF
J gene: TRBJ1-5
V gene: TRBV5-6

CDR3 protein: CASSLLGTGVGYTF
J gene: TRBJ1-2
V gene: TRBV28

CDR3 protein: CASSLVSTTGSQEQYF
J gene: TRBJ2-7
V gene: TRBV7-6

CDR3 protein: CASSDAWEQQFF
J gene: TRBJ2-1
V gene: TRBV6-1

CDR3 protein: CASISGGADNEQFF
J gene: TRBJ2-1
V gene: TRBV6-1

CDR3 protein: CASSPAGGGRETQYF
J gene: TRBJ2-5
V gene: TRBV7-2

CDR3 protein: CAISATGGKEKLFF
J gene: TRBJ1-4
V gene: TRBV10-3

CDR3 protein: CASRPYRGLNGNEQFF
J gene: TRBJ2-1
V gene: TRBV2

CDR3 protein: CASIRDRGSGEAFF
J gene: TRBJ1-1
V gene: TRBV5-1

CDR3 protein: CASSLNRGQETQYF
J gene: TRBJ2-5
V gene: TRBV5-4

CDR3 protein: CASSYGGGPANEKLFF
J gene: TRBJ1-4
V gene: TRBV6-5

CDR3 protein: CASSPTAGSGYEQYF
J gene: TRBJ2-7
V gene: TRBV18